The rows below give T cell receptor beta chains drawn from one sample of a study of shared clonotypes between healthy human individuals. Using immunoSEQ multiplex PCR, the repertoire was profiled, and TCRdb retains in-frame clones only, with some absent. The sample carries approximately 2,300,000 clones, 85% to 95% recorded once. The sequenced sample consisted of naive CD4+ T cells from PBMCs. All receptors derive from a man aged 18 to 29 in good health. Some clones in this sample may be carry-over from other donors' samples. Each CDR3 is given without its conserved first and last residue.

v_call	j_call	cdr3_aa
TRBV4-2	TRBJ2-7	ASSQPGQYSYEQY
TRBV7-2	TRBJ2-6	ASSTRQGAFGANVLT
TRBV30	TRBJ2-2	AWSGGYTGELF
TRBV29-1	TRBJ2-3	SVVGEQGWGDTQY
TRBV6-1	TRBJ2-5	ASRPGLAGETQY
TRBV30	TRBJ1-5	AWGTGNDQPQH
TRBV2	TRBJ1-2	ASSRGLGDYGYT
TRBV5-4	TRBJ2-7	ASSLDRIYEQY
TRBV4-1	TRBJ1-5	ASSSYSGVNQPQH
TRBV28	TRBJ2-7	ASSETGVLADEQY
TRBV2	TRBJ1-3	ASSEGATGTGNTIY
TRBV7-2	TRBJ1-4	ASRQRDSFEKLF
TRBV30	TRBJ2-2	ASRQGLVPGELF